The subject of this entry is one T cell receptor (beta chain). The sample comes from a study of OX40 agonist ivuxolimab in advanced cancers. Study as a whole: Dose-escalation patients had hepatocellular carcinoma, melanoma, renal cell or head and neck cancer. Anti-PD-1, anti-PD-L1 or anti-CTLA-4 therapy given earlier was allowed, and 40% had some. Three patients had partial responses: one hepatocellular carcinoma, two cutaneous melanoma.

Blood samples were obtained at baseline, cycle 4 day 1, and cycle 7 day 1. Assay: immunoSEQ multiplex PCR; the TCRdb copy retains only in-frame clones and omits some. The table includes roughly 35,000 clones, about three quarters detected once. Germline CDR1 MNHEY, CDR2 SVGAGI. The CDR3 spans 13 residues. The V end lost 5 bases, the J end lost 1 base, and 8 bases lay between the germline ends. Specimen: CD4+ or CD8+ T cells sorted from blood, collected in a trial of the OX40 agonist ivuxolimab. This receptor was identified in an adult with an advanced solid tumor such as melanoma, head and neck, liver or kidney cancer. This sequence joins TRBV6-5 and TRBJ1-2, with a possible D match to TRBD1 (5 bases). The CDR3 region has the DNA TGTGCCAGCAGTGCAGGGCTTAACTATGGCTACACCTTC. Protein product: CASSAGLNYGYTF.